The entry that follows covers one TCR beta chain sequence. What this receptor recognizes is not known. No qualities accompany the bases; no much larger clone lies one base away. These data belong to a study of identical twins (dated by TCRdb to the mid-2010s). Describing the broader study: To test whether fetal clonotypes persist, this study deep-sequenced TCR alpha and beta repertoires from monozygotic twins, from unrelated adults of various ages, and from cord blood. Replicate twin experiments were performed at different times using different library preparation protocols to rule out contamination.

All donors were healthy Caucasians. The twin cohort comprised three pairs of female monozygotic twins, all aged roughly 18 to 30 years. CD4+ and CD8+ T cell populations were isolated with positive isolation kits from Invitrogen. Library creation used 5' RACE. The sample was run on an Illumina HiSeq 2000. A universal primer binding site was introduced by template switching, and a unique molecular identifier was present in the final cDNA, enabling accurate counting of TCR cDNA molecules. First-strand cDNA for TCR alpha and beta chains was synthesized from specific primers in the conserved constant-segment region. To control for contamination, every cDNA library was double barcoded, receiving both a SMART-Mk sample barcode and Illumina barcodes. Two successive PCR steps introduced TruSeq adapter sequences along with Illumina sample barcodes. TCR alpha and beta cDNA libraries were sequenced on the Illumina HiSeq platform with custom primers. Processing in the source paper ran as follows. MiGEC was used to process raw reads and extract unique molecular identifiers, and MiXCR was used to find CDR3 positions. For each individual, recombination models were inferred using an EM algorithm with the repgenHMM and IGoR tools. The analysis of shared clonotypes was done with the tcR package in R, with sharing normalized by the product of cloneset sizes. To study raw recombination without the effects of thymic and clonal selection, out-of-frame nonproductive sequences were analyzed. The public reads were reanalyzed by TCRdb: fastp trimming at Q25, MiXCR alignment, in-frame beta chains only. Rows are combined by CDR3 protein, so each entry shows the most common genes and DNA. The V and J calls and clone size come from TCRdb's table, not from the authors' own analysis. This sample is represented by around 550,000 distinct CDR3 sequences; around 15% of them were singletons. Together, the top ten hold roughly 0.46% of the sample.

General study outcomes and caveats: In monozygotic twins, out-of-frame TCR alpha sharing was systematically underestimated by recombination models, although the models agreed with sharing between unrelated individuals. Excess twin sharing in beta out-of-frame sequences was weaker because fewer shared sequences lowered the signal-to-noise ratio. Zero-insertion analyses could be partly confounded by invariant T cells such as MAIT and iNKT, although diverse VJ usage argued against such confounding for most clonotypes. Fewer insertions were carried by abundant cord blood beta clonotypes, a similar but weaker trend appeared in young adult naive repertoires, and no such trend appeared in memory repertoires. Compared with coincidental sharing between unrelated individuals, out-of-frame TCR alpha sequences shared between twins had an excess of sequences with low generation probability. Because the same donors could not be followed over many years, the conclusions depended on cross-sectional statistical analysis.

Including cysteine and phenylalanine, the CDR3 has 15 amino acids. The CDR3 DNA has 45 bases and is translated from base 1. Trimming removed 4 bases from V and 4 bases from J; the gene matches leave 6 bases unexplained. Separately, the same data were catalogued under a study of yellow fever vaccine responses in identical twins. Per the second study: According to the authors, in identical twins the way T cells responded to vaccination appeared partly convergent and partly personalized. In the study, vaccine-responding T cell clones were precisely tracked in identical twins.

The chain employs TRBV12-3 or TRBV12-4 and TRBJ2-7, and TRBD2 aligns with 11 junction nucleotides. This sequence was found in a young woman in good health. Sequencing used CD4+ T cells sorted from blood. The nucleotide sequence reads TGTGCCAGCAGTTCCCTAGCGGGAGGACGTTACGAGCAGTACTTC. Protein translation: CASSSLAGGRYEQYF.